These 24 T cell receptor beta chains originate from one sample sequenced in a study of blood T cell repertoires in COVID-19 (dated by TCRdb to 2020 to 2021). To prepare the library, the immunoSEQ multiplex PCR assay was applied. The clones in this table, taken by TCRdb from immuneACCESS, are in-frame only. Not every clone is retained; where verified, under half of the shortfall comes from an unresolved V gene, and the cause of the rest is unknown. For this sample the table gives a few hundred thousand clones, of which 90% were detected only once. The leading ten clones occupy 3.5% to 4.5% of the sample. The sequenced sample was PBMCs or T cells enriched from blood (not recorded which). All receptors derive from a woman younger than 35 with acute COVID-19.

This chain joins TRBV21-1 and TRBJ1-2; the D call in the table, TRBD1, was not verified against the DNA. TRBV21-1 is termed a pseudogene. This CDR3 contains 16 residues. The chain's CDR3 is CASSARDRPANYGYTF. As DNA, the CDR3 is TGTGCCAGCAGCGCCCGGGACAGGCCCGCTAACTATGGCTACACCTTC.

The rearrangement links TRBV6-4 to TRBJ1-5; a possible D gene is TRBD1 (6 bases). Per germline, CDR1 MRHNA and CDR2 SNTAGT. Trimming removed 3 bases at V and 4 bases at J, with 13 bases between. The CDR3 spans 15 residues. CDR3 sequence reads: CASSETQGANQPQHF. CDR3 sequence (DNA): TGTGCCAGCAGTGAAACACAGGGTGCAAATCAGCCCCAGCATTTT.

Concerning this clone itself: This specimen includes other DNA sequences encoding the same CDR3. The J gene is TRBJ2-1, the V gene TRBV7-2, with 9 positions matching TRBD2. Germline CDR1 and CDR2: SGHTA and FQGNSA. Unmatched junction bases numbered 3, after V lost 1 base and J lost 5 bases. The CDR3 runs 15 residues. The DNA of the CDR3 is TGTGCCAGCAGCTTAGTGGCGGGAGGGAACAATGAGCAGTTCTTC. It encodes CASSLVAGGNNEQFF.

The chain has TRBV29-1 and TRBJ2-7; D is possibly TRBD1 (6 bases). The CDR3 consists of 15 residues. In germline, CDR1 is SQVTM, CDR2 ANQGSEA. Deletions cut 0 bases from V and 5 bases from J, with 17 bases between. The CDR3 loop reads CSVEDWAGDADEQYF. The CDR3 nucleotides are TGCAGCGTTGAAGATTGGGCAGGGGACGCAGACGAGCAGTACTTC.

Here the CDR3 reads CASSIPDTQGNEQFF. CDR3 nucleotide sequence: TGTGCCAGTAGTATACCTGACACCCAGGGCAATGAGCAGTTCTTC. The genes are TRBV19 and TRBJ2-1; perhaps TRBD1 as D (5 bases). The CDR3 consists of 15 residues. Per germline, CDR1 LNHDA and CDR2 SQIVND (reference sequence). The V and J ends lost 2 bases and 6 bases respectively, with 14 bases between them.

This clone is a singleton in its sample. The rearrangement uses TRBV18 and TRBJ1-1; a weak D match, TRBD1 (5 bases). The CDR3 loop spans 15 amino acids. CDR1 is KGHSH and CDR2 is LQKENI in the germline V gene. Trimming took 2 bases from V and 0 from J, leaving 10 bases between them. The CDR3 reads CASSPLDTLNTEAFF. The CDR3 coding sequence is TGTGCCAGCTCACCATTGGACACCCTGAACACTGAAGCTTTCTTT.

This clone has just a few counts. V is TRBV2 and J is TRBJ1-5; possible D gene TRBD1, 5 bases. CDR1 and CDR2 (germline): SNHLY, FYNNEI. Trimming pared 4 bases from V and 7 bases from J, leaving 11 bases between. This CDR3 spans 13 amino acids. The CDR3 DNA sequence: TGTGCCAGCAGTGTCGCGGGGCCCCAGCCCCAGCATTTT. This sequence encodes CASSVAGPQPQHF.

The chain links TRBV19 to TRBJ1-2; possibly TRBD1 for D (6 bases). This CDR3 spans 14 amino acids. V lost 5 bases, J lost 8 bases, and 18 bases lay in between. CDR1 LNHDA and CDR2 SQIVND come from the germline V gene (reference sequence). The CDR3 protein is CASSAWTVDGGYTF. The DNA for the CDR3 is TGTGCCAGTAGTGCCTGGACAGTAGACGGAGGCTACACCTTC.

In nucleotides, the CDR3 is TGCAGCGTCGGGACAGGGGGCAGGGGGACCGGAAACACCATATATTTT. Its translation: CSVGTGGRGTGNTIYF. The V gene is TRBV29-1, the J gene TRBJ1-3; 12 bases agree with TRBD1. Germline V CDR1 and CDR2: SQVTM, ANQGSEA. V was pared by 6 bases and J by 4 bases, with 10 bases of the junction left unmatched. The CDR3 covers 16 residues.

This clone is a singleton in its sample. The chain carries TRBV27 and TRBJ2-7, with 9 bases matching TRBD1. This CDR3 comprises 14 residues. Germline V lookup: CDR1 MNHEY, CDR2 SMNVEV (reference sequence). With V trimmed by 8 bases and J by 3 bases, 8 bases remained unmatched. CDR3 amino acids: CASASGTGNYEQYF. The CDR3 nucleotides read TGTGCCAGCGCATCCGGGACAGGGAACTACGAGCAGTACTTC.

V usage is TRBV7-8 and J usage is TRBJ1-3; no clear D. V shed 3 bases and J shed 0 bases, with 6 bases lying between them. The CDR3 totals 14 residues. CDR1 and CDR2 (germline): SGHVS, FQNEAQ. CDR3 sequence (DNA): TGTGCCAGCAGCTTTGAGGGCTCTGGAAACACCATATATTTT. Its translation: CASSFEGSGNTIYF.

The chain carries TRBV18 and TRBJ2-2, with TRBD2 matching 14 bases. Germline CDR1 and CDR2: KGHSH and LQKENI. Trimming removed 2 bases from V and 4 bases from J; junction bases left unmatched: 6. This CDR3 has 18 residues. In DNA form, the CDR3 reads TGTGCCAGCTCACCATGGGGACTAGCGGGAGTAACCACCGGGGAGCTGTTTTTT. It translates to CASSPWGLAGVTTGELFF.

This clone has just one count. The V and J genes are TRBV10-1 and TRBJ1-4; TRBD1 agrees at 8 bases. Germline-derived CDR1 and CDR2 are WNHNN and SYGVQD (reference sequence). With 6 bases clipped from V and 5 bases from J, the junction kept 5 bases outside the gene matches. CDR3 size: 14 residues. The CDR3 DNA is TGCGCCAGCAGGCGACAGGGGAGGAATGAAAAACTGTTTTTT. Residues: CASRRQGRNEKLFF.

The chain carries TRBV29-1 and TRBJ2-3; 15 bases align to TRBD2. The germline V gene encodes CDR1 SQVTM and CDR2 ANQGSEA. With V trimmed by 8 bases and J by 3 bases, 9 bases remained unmatched. The CDR3 covers 16 residues. CDR3 in amino acids: CSSPGLAGGVTDTQYF. The CDR3 DNA is TGCAGCTCTCCGGGACTAGCGGGAGGTGTGACAGATACGCAGTATTTT.

CDR3 region: CASSPTGSPGNTIYF. For the CDR3, the DNA is TGTGCCAGTAGTCCCACAGGGTCGCCTGGAAACACCATATATTTT. V and J are TRBV19 and TRBJ1-3, with D perhaps matching TRBD1 (6 bases). V was clipped by 5 bases and J by 2 bases, with 13 bases between them. The CDR3 contains 15 residues. Germline V gene data show CDR1 as LNHDA and CDR2 as SQIVND (reference sequence).

V is TRBV25-1 and J is TRBJ2-7; 7 positions agree with TRBD1. Germline values: CDR1 MGHDK, CDR2 SYGVNS. J gave up 3 bases and V 1 base, and 6 bases lay outside the gene matches. CDR3 size: 15 residues. CDR3 sequence: CASSESDRVDYEQYF. As DNA, the CDR3 is TGTGCCAGCAGTGAATCCGACAGGGTTGACTACGAGCAGTACTTC.

J is TRBJ1-5 and V is TRBV27; D gene uncertain. V was cut by 2 bases and J by 2 bases, with 10 bases left in between. CDR1 MNHEY and CDR2 SMNVEV come from the germline V gene (reference sequence). This CDR3 spans 15 amino acids. CDR3 DNA: TGTGCCAGCAGTTTAAGCGTCGGTGGCAATCAGCCCCAGCATTTT. Translated: CASSLSVGGNQPQHF.

This sequence joins TRBV2 and TRBJ1-5; D ambiguous. The V end was cut by 6 bases, the J end by 1 base, with 16 bases between. Germline lookup yields CDR1 SNHLY and CDR2 FYNNEI. This CDR3 has 16 amino acids. In DNA, the CDR3 is TGTGCCAGCAGGACACCGGGGAGGGAGAGCAATCAGCCCCAGCATTTT. This translates into CASRTPGRESNQPQHF.

This clone has just a few counts. The chain joins TRBV5-1 to TRBJ2-2, with D tentatively TRBD1 (5 bases). Per germline, CDR1 SGHRS and CDR2 YFSETQ. CDR3 size: 15 residues. Trimming removed 1 base at V and 0 bases at J, with 7 bases between. DNA of the CDR3: TGCGCCAGCAGCTTGTCGACAGCGAACACCGGGGAGCTGTTTTTT. It encodes CASSLSTANTGELFF. Based on the CDR3 plus reference TRBV5-1 and TRBJ2-2, the full variable domain is KAGVTQTPRYLIKTRGQQVTLSCSPISGHRSVSWYQQTPGQGLQFLFEYFSETQRNKGNFPGRFSGRQFSNSRSEMNVSTLELGDSALYLCASSLSTANTGELFFGEGSRLTVL.

The chain couples TRBV15 to TRBJ2-6; 10 bases agree with TRBD2. Germline V CDR1 and CDR2: LNHNV, YYDKDF (reference sequence). This CDR3 has 19 amino acids. V dropped 0 bases and J dropped 0; count of bases not matched to a gene: 5. The CDR3 region is CATSRDRTSGLSGANVLTF. CDR3 coding DNA: TGTGCCACCAGCAGAGATCGGACTAGCGGACTCTCTGGGGCCAACGTCCTGACTTTC.

This clone came up a few times. This chain links TRBV6-4 with TRBJ2-1; TRBD1 might be the D (5 bases). The germline CDR1 and CDR2 sequences are MRHNA and SNTAGT. V gave up 4 bases and J gave up 6 bases, with 16 bases separating them. The CDR3 is made up of 15 amino acids. The CDR3 here is CASSADLDSSNEQFF. In DNA form, the CDR3 reads TGTGCCAGCAGTGCCGACCTAGACAGTTCCAATGAGCAGTTCTTC.

This clone has more than one count but fewer than ten. The V call is TRBV6-5, the J call TRBJ1-6, with TRBD1 matching over 8 bases. This CDR3 is 14 amino acids long. The germline V gene has CDR1 MNHEY and CDR2 SVGAGI. V lost 5 bases to trimming and J lost 9 bases; unmatched junction nucleotides: 6. The CDR3 spells CASSLGQGTSPLHF. The CDR3 nucleotides read TGTGCCAGCAGTCTCGGACAGGGTACTTCACCCCTCCACTTT.

The gene calls are TRBV5-1 and TRBJ2-2, with D maybe TRBD1 (5 bases). The CDR3 spans 14 residues. V gave up 4 bases and J gave up 3 bases, with 10 bases separating them. In germline, CDR1 is SGHRS, CDR2 YFSETQ. The CDR3 nucleotides read TGCGCCAGCAGCCCACAGGACCACACCGGGGAGCTGTTTTTT. Its translation is CASSPQDHTGELFF.

J is TRBJ1-2 and V is TRBV28, with 8 bases identical to TRBD1. This CDR3 region has 15 residues. The trim removed 7 bases at V and 8 bases at J, leaving 15 bases unmatched. Germline V lookup: CDR1 MDHEN, CDR2 SYDVKM. This CDR3 is CASTNPSGGGEGYTF. The CDR3 DNA follows: TGTGCCAGCACCAATCCATCAGGGGGCGGGGAGGGCTACACCTTC.